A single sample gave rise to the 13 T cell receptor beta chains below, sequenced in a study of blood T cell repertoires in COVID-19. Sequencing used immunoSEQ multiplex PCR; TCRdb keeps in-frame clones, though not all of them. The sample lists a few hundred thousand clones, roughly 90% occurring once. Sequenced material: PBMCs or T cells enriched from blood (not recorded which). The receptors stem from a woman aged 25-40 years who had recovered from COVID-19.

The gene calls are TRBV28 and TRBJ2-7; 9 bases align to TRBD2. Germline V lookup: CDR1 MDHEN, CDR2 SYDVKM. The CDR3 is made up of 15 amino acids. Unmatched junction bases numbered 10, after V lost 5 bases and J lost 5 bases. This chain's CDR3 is CASSLPLAGSNEQYF. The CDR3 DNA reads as TGTGCCAGCAGTCTCCCGCTAGCGGGATCCAACGAGCAGTACTTC.

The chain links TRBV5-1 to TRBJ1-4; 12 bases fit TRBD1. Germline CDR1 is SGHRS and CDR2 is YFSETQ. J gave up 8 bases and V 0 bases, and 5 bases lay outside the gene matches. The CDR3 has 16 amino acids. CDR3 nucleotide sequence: TGCGCCAGCAGCTTGGTCCGTGGGACAGGGGGCGAAAAACTGTTTTTT. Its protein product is CASSLVRGTGGEKLFF. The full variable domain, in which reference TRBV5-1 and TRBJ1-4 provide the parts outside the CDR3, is KAGVTQTPRYLIKTRGQQVTLSCSPISGHRSVSWYQQTPGQGLQFLFEYFSETQRNKGNFPGRFSGRQFSNSRSEMNVSTLELGDSALYLCASSLVRGTGGEKLFFGSGTQLSVL.

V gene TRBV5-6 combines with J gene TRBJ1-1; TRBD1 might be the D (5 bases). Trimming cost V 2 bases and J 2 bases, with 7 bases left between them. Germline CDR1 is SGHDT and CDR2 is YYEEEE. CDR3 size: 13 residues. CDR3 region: CASSFGHNTEAFF. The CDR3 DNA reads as TGTGCCAGCAGCTTCGGACATAACACTGAAGCTTTCTTT.

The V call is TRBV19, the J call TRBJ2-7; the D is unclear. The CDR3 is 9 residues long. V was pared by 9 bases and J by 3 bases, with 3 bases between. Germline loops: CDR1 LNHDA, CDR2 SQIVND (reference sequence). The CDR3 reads CASHYEQYF. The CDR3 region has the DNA TGTGCCAGCCACTACGAGCAGTACTTC. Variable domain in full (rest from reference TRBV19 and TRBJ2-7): DGGITQSPKYLFRKEGQNVTLSCEQNLNHDAMYWYRQDPGQGLRLIYYSQIVNDFQKGDIAEGYSVSREKKESFPLTVTSAQKNPTAFYLCASHYEQYFGPGTRLTVT.

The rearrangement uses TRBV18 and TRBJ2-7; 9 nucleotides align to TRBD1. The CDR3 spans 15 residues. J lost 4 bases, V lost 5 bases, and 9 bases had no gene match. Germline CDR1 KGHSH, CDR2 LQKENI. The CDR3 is CASSEPGQGMYEQYF. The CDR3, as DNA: TGTGCCAGCTCAGAACCGGGACAGGGTATGTACGAGCAGTACTTC.

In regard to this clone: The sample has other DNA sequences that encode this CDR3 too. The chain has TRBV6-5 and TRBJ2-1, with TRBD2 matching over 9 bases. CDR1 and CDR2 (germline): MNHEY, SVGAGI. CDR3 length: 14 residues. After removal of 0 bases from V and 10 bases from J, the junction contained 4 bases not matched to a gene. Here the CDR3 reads CASSYSLAGNEQFF. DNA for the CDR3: TGTGCCAGCAGTTACTCCCTAGCGGGAAACGAGCAGTTCTTC.

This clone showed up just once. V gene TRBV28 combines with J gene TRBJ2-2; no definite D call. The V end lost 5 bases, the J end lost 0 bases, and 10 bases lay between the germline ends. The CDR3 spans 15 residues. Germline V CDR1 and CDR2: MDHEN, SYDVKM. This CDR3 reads CASSIDIANTGELFF. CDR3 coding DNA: TGTGCCAGCAGTATCGACATCGCGAACACCGGGGAGCTGTTTTTT.

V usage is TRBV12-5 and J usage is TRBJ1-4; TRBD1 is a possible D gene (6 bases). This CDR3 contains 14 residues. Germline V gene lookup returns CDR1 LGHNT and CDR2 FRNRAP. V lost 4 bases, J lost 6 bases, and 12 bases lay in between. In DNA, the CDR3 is TGTGCTAGTGGTTACAGGGAGAGGGATGAAAAACTGTTTTTT. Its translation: CASGYRERDEKLFF.

DNA of the CDR3: TGTGCCAGCAGCCAAACAACCGGGACTAGCGGGAGTTTCGACTACAATGAGCAGTTCTTC. It translates to CASSQTTGTSGSFDYNEQFF. This chain links TRBV14 with TRBJ2-1, with 14 bases aligning to TRBD2. The CDR3 consists of 20 residues. The junction had 12 bases not matched to a gene; V was cut back by 2 bases and J by 3 bases. Germline V gene sequence: CDR1 SGHDN, CDR2 FVKESK.

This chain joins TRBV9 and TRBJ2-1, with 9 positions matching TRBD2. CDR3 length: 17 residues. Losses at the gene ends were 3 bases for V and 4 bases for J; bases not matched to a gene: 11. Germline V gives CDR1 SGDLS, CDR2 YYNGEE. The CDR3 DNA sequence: TGTGCCAGCAGCGCCTCCAATGGGGCGGGAGGGTACAATGAGCAGTTCTTC. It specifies CASSASNGAGGYNEQFF.

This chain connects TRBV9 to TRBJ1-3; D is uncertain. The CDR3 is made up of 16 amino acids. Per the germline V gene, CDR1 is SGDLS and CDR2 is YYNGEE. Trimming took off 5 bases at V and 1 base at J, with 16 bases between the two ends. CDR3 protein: CASSLLSRVSGNTIYF. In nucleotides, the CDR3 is TGTGCCAGCAGTCTACTTAGTCGGGTGTCTGGAAACACCATATATTTT. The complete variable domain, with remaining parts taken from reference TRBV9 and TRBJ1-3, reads DSGVTQTPKHLITATGQRVTLRCSPRSGDLSVYWYQQSLDQGLQFLIQYYNGEERAKGNILERFSAQQFPDLHSELNLSSLELGDSALYFCASSLLSRVSGNTIYFGEGSWLTVV.

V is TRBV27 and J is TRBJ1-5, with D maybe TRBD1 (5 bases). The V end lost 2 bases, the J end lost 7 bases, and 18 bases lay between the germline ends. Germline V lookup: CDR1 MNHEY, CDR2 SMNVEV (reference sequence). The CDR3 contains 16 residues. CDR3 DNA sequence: TGTGCCAGCAGTTTAAATGTTGCGGGACTAGGGCAGCCCCAGCATTTT. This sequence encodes CASSLNVAGLGQPQHF.

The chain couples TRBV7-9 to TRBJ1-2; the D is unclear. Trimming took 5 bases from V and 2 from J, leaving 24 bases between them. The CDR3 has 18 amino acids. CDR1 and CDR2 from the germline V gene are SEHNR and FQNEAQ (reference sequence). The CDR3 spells CASSPTNIGGTANYGYTF. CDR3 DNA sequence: TGTGCCAGCAGCCCCACGAACATAGGAGGCACCGCGAACTATGGCTACACCTTC.